This T cell receptor beta chain derives from a study of T cell changes during pregnancy in multiple sclerosis (dated by TCRdb to between 2018 and 2021). For context, the study as a whole: In women with multiple sclerosis, the researchers looked at how the T cell repertoire shifted as pregnancy progressed.

The CDR3 sequence holds 14 residues, the cysteine and phenylalanine included. The read is trimmed to its CDR3 DNA, 42 bases read in frame from base 1. The germline V gene sets CDR1 to MDHEN and CDR2 to SYDVKM. V was cut back by 6 bases and J by 0 bases, leaving a gap of 8 bases between them. Library construction relied on the immunoSEQ multiplex PCR assay. TCRdb obtained this table from immuneACCESS and retained in-frame rearrangements with V and J assigned. These tables miss some clones; where compared with another copy, unresolved V genes account for less than half of the shortfall, and the remainder is unexplained. The sample table holds around 80,000 clones, of which 94% were seen once. About 1% of the sample belongs to the ten largest clones. Note on this clone: What this receptor recognizes is not known. Base qualities are not provided; no much larger clone lies one nucleotide away.

The sample consisted of peripheral blood, taken in the second trimester of pregnancy. The rearranged segments are TRBV28 and TRBJ1-4, with no D gene named confidently. The receptor was isolated from a female donor in good health, enrolled as a control in a pregnancy study. The CDR3 protein sequence reads: CASSQVATNEKLFF. The sequenced DNA: TGTGCCAGCAGCCAGGTTGCAACTAATGAAAAACTGTTTTTT.